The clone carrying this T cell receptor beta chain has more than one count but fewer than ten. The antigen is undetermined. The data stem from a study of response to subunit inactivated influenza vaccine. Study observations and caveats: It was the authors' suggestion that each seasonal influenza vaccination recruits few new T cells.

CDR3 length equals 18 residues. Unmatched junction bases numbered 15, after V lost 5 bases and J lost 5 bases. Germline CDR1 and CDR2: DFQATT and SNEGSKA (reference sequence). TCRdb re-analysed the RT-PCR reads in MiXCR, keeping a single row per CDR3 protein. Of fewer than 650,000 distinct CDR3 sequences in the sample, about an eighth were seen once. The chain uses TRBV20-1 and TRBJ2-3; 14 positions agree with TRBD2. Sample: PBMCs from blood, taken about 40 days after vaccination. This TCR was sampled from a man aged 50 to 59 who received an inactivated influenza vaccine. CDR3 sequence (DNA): TGCAGTGCTCAAGGTCTGGGACTAGCGGGGGACCAGCGAGATACGCAGTATTTT. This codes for CSAQGLGLAGDQRDTQYF.